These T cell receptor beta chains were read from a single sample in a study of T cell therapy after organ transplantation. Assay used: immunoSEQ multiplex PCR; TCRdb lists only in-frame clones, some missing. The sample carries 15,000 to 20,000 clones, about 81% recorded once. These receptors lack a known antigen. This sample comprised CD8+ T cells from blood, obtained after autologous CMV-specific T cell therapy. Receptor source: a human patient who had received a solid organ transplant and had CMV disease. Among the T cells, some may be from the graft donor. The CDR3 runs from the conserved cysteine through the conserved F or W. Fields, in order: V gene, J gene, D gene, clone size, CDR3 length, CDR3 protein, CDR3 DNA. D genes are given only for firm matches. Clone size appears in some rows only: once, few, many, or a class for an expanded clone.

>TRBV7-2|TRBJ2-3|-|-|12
CASSQTGDTQYF
TGTGCCAGCAGCCAGACAGGAGATACGCAGTATTTT
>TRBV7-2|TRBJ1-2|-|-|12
CASSFGDYGYTF
TGTGCCAGCAGCTTTGGGGACTATGGCTACACCTTC
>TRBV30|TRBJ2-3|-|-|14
CASNQGSGTDTQYF
TGTGCCTCTAACCAGGGATCGGGTACAGATACGCAGTATTTT
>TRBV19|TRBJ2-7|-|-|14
CASSILKGPYEQYF
TGTGCCAGTAGTATATTAAAGGGACCCTACGAGCAGTACTTC
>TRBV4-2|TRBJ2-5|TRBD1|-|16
CASSQDPGQGAETQYF
TGTGCCAGCAGCCAAGACCCGGGACAGGGGGCGGAGACCCAGTACTTC
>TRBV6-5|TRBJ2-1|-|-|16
CASSYSSTGTHNEQFF
TGTGCCAGCAGTTATTCCTCGACTGGGACACACAATGAGCAGTTCTTC
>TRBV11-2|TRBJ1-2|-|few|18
CASSLATRSEGVSYGYTF
TGTGCCAGCAGCTTAGCTACTCGGTCAGAGGGGGTGAGCTATGGCTACACCTTC
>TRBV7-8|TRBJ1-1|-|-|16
CASSFQQGLFPTEAFF
TGTGCCAGCAGCTTTCAACAGGGCTTATTCCCCACTGAAGCTTTCTTT
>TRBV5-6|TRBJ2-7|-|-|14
CASSTGTRAYEQYF
TGTGCCAGCAGCACCGGGACGCGAGCCTACGAGCAGTACTTC
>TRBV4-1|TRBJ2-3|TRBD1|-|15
CASSPQGFSTDTQYF
TGCGCCAGCAGCCCACAGGGGTTTAGCACAGATACGCAGTATTTT
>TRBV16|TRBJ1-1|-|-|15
CASSLGLRSNTEAFF
TGTGCCAGCAGCCTTGGGCTCAGGTCGAACACTGAAGCTTTCTTT
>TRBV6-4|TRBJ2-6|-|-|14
CASSDKSGANVLTF
TGTGCCAGCAGTGACAAATCTGGGGCCAACGTCCTGACTTTC
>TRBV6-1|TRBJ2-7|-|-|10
CASRGGEQYF
TGTGCCAGCAGAGGGGGTGAGCAGTACTTC
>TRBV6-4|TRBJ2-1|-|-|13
CASSEGAYNEQFF
TGTGCCAGCAGTGAGGGGGCCTACAATGAGCAGTTCTTC
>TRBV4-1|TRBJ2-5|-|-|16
CASSQDTGLAEETQYF
TGCGCCAGCAGCCAAGATACAGGGCTAGCGGAAGAGACCCAGTACTTC
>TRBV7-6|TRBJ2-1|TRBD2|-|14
CASSLGTSGSEQFF
TGTGCCAGCAGCTTGGGGACTAGCGGCTCGGAGCAGTTCTTC
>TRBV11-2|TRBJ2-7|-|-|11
CASSLGHEQYF
TGTGCCAGCAGCTTAGGACACGAGCAGTACTTC
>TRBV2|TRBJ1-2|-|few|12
CASRDDGPGYTF
TGTGCCAGCAGGGACGACGGCCCTGGCTACACCTTC
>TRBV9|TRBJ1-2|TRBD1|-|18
CASSSPGTGDGVNYGYTF
TGTGCCAGCAGCTCCCCCGGGACAGGAGATGGAGTTAACTATGGCTACACCTTC
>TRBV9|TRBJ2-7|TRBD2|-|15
CASSVGLADSYEQYF
TGTGCCAGCAGCGTAGGACTAGCGGACTCCTACGAGCAGTACTTC
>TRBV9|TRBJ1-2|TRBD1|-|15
CASSARTGGDYGYTF
TGTGCCAGCAGCGCTAGGACAGGGGGAGACTATGGCTACACCTTC
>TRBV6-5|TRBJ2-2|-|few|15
CASSYSSGNTGELFF
TGTGCCAGCAGTTACTCGTCCGGGAACACCGGGGAGCTGTTTTTT
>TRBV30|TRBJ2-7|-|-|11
CAWREGYEQYF
TGTGCCTGGAGGGAAGGATACGAGCAGTACTTC
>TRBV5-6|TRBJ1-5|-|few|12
CASSLWGEPQHF
TGTGCCAGCAGCTTGTGGGGGGAGCCCCAGCATTTT
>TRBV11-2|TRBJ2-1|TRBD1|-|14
CASSAPGQVNEQFF
TGTGCCAGCAGCGCGCCGGGACAGGTCAATGAGCAGTTCTTC
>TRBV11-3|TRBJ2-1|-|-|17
CASSLGFGGVMANEQFF
TGTGCCAGCAGCTTAGGCTTTGGCGGGGTCATGGCCAATGAGCAGTTCTTC
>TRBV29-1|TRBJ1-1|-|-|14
CSVEAISGGTEAFF
TGCAGCGTTGAAGCTATATCCGGGGGGACTGAAGCTTTCTTT
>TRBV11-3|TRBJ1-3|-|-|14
CASSLAGSGNTIYF
TGTGCCAGCAGCTTAGCAGGGTCTGGAAACACCATATATTTT
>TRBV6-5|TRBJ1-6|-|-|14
CASSYGGSNSPLHF
TGTGCCAGCAGTTACGGGGGTTCCAATTCACCCCTCCACTTT
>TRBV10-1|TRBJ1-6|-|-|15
CASSESPGPNSPLHF
TGCGCCAGCAGTGAGTCGCCAGGGCCGAATTCACCCCTCCACTTT
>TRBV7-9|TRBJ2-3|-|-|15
CASSPGLEHTDTQYF
TGTGCCAGCAGTCCCGGACTGGAACACACAGATACGCAGTATTTT
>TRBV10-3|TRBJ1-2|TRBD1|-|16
CAISEPSTGINYGYTF
TGTGCCATCAGTGAACCCTCGACAGGGATTAACTATGGCTACACCTTC
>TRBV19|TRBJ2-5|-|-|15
CASSYPQTGQETQYF
TGTGCCAGTAGTTACCCCCAAACAGGGCAAGAGACCCAGTACTTC
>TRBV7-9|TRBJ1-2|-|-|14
CASSFPGGDYGYTF
TGTGCCAGCAGCTTCCCGGGGGGTGACTATGGCTACACCTTC
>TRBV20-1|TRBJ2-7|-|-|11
CSAAPGDEQYF
TGCAGTGCCGCGCCGGGGGACGAGCAGTACTTC
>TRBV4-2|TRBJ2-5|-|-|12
CASSQGGVPRYF
TGTGCCAGCAGCCAAGGAGGGGTACCTCGGTACTTC
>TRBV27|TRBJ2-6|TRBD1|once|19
CASSLSRTGGRSGANVLTF
TGTGCCAGCAGTTTAAGCCGGACAGGGGGCCGCTCTGGGGCCAACGTCCTGACTTTC
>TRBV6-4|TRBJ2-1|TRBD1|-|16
CASSDSWTGVYNEQFF
TGTGCCAGCAGTGACTCTTGGACAGGGGTATACAATGAGCAGTTCTTC
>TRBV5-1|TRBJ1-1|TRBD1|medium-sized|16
CASSLYPGQVNTEAFF
TGCGCCAGCAGCTTGTACCCGGGACAGGTGAACACTGAAGCTTTCTTT
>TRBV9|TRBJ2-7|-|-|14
CASSVGAGPYEQYF
TGTGCCAGCAGCGTAGGGGCAGGGCCCTACGAGCAGTACTTC
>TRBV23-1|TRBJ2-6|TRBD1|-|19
CASSPSRGQGNSGANVLTF
TGCGCCAGCAGTCCATCCCGGGGACAGGGGAACTCTGGGGCCAACGTCCTGACTTTC
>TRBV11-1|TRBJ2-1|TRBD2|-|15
CASSLAGDYYNEQFF
TGTGCCAGCAGCCTAGCGGGAGATTACTACAATGAGCAGTTCTTC
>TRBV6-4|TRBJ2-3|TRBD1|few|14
CASSLRTGGDTQYF
TGTGCCAGCAGTCTGCGGACAGGGGGGGATACGCAGTATTTT
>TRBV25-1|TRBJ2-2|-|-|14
CASSLHGRSGELFF
TGTGCCAGCAGTCTACACGGGCGATCCGGGGAGCTGTTTTTT
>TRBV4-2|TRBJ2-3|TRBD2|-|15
CASSQGGGGGDTQYF
TGTGCCAGCAGCCAAGGTGGTGGGGGAGGGGATACGCAGTATTTT
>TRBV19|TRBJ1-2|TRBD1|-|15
CASEETEGQAGGYTF
TGTGCCAGCGAAGAGACCGAGGGACAGGCGGGTGGCTACACCTTC
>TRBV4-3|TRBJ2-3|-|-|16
CASSQDAQRGTDTQYF
TGCGCCAGCAGCCAAGATGCTCAGAGGGGCACAGATACGCAGTATTTT
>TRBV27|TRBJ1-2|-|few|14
CASGWGGRQYGYTF
TGTGCCAGCGGATGGGGGGGCCGACAGTATGGCTACACCTTC
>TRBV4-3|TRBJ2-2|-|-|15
CASSQDLSNTGELFF
TGCGCCAGCAGCCAAGATCTTTCGAACACCGGGGAGCTGTTTTTT
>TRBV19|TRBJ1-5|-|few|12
CASRASNQPQHF
TGTGCCAGTAGGGCTAGCAATCAGCCCCAGCATTTT
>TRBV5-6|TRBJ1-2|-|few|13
CASSSQGSYGYTF
TGTGCCAGCAGCTCGCAGGGGAGCTATGGCTACACCTTC
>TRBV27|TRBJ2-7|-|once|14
CASRTGHMTYEQYF
TGTGCCAGCAGAACGGGACACATGACCTACGAGCAGTACTTC
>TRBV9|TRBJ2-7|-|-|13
CASNRGAVYEQYF
TGTGCCAGCAATCGGGGAGCGGTGTACGAGCAGTACTTC
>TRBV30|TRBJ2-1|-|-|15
CAWTLDSSSYNEQFF
TGTGCCTGGACCCTTGACAGTAGCTCCTACAATGAGCAGTTCTTC
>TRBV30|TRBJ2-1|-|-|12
CAWSVLYNEQFF
TGTGCCTGGAGTGTACTTTACAATGAGCAGTTCTTC
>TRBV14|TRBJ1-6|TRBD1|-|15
CASSQNRGFLSPLHF
TGTGCCAGCAGCCAAAACAGGGGGTTTCTTTCACCCCTCCACTTT
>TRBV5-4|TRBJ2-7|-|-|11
CASHGGYEQYF
TGTGCCAGCCACGGGGGCTACGAGCAGTACTTC
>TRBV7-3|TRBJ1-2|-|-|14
CASTPTGPGYGYTF
TGTGCCAGCACCCCGACAGGTCCGGGCTATGGCTACACCTTC
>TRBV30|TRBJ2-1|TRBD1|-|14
CAWDAGTGRSEQFF
TGTGCCTGGGACGCGGGGACAGGGAGGAGTGAGCAGTTCTTC